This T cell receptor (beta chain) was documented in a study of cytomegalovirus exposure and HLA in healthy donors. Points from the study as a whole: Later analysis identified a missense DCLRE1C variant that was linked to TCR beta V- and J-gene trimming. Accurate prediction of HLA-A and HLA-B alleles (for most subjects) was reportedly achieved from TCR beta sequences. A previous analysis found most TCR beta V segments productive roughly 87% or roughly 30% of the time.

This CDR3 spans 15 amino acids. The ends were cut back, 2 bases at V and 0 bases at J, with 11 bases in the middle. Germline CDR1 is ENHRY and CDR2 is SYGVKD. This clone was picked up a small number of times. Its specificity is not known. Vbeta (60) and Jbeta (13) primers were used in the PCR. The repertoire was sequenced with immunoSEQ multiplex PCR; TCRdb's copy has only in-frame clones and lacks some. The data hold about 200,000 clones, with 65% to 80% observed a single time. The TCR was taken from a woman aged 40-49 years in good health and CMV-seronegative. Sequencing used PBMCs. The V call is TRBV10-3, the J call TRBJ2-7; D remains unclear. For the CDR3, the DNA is TGTGCCATCAGTGAGGAGAGATCCCGCTCCTACGAGCAGTACTTC. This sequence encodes CAISEERSRSYEQYF.